What follows are 21 T cell receptor beta chains derived from one specimen sequenced in a study of technical replicates of blood from several donors. Sequencing used immunoSEQ multiplex PCR; TCRdb keeps in-frame clones, though not all of them. The sample holds 65,000 to 95,000 clones, just over 90% seen once. The specimen sequenced was T cells isolated from PBMCs. The receptors shown here come from a human donor in good health.

This rearrangement joins TRBV29-1 to TRBJ2-1; D possibly corresponds to TRBD1 (5 bases). V was cut by 6 bases and J by 4 bases, with 7 bases left in between. The germline CDR1 and CDR2 sequences are SQVTM and ANQGSEA. The CDR3 contains 11 residues. The CDR3: CSVAGYNEQFF. In DNA form, the CDR3 reads TGCAGCGTCGCAGGGTACAATGAGCAGTTCTTC.

CDR3 bases: TGTGCCAGCAGTTCCCGGACAGGGGGCCAATATAGCAATCAGCCCCAGCATTTT. It codes for CASSSRTGGQYSNQPQHF. This chain uses TRBV27 with TRBJ1-5; TRBD1 matches 11 bases. Germline V CDR1 and CDR2: MNHEY, SMNVEV (reference sequence). The CDR3 has 18 amino acids. Trimming took 4 bases from V and 0 from J; bases not matched to a gene: 8.

The chain couples TRBV9 to TRBJ2-2, with TRBD2 matching 7 bases. The CDR3 is made up of 15 amino acids. CDR1 is SGDLS, CDR2 YYNGEE, per germline. Germline trimming cut 5 bases from V and 6 bases from J; bases unmatched to any gene: 10. The CDR3 DNA reads TGTGCCAGCAGTGCCATTGGGACTAACGCCGGGGAGCTGTTTTTT. Translation: CASSAIGTNAGELFF.

The rearrangement uses TRBV12-5 and TRBJ1-2, with 11 bases lining up with TRBD1. Trimming removed 4 bases from V and 4 bases from J; junction bases left unmatched: 8. Germline assignment: CDR1 LGHNT and CDR2 FRNRAP. The CDR3 contains 16 residues. The CDR3 loop is CASGSAIGQGAYGYTF. The CDR3 DNA reads TGTGCTAGTGGTTCTGCAATTGGACAGGGGGCCTATGGCTACACCTTC.

The V and J genes are TRBV20-1 and TRBJ1-5, with D unclear. V was shortened by 3 bases and J by 7 bases, with 7 bases between the two germline ends. Germline V lookup: CDR1 DFQATT, CDR2 SNEGSKA (reference sequence). The CDR3 contains 11 residues. CDR3: CSASRTQPQHF. The CDR3 DNA reads as TGCAGTGCTAGTAGAACGCAGCCCCAGCATTTT.

As regards this clone: A junction end diverges from the germline sequence, so it may reflect a read error. The chain uses TRBV29-1 and TRBJ2-1; 12 bases align to TRBD2. Germline V CDR1 and CDR2: SQVTM, ANQGSEA. The CDR3 length is 14 residues. The CDR3 here is CSGEGTSGLNEQFF. The CDR3 DNA is TGCAGCGGTGAAGGGACTAGCGGGCTCAATGAGCAGTTCTTC.

The gene calls are TRBV15 and TRBJ1-5, with D unresolved. This CDR3 is built from 16 residues. Trimming took off 0 bases at V and 0 bases at J, with 9 bases between the two ends. Germline V gene sequence: CDR1 LNHNV, CDR2 YYDKDF (reference sequence). The CDR3 nucleotides read TGTGCCACCAGCAGAGATCCCGGTTATAGCAATCAGCCCCAGCATTTT. This sequence encodes CATSRDPGYSNQPQHF.

J is TRBJ1-4 and V is TRBV11-2; no reliable D call. Germline V gene sequence: CDR1 SGHAT, CDR2 FQNNGV. Trimming stripped 1 base from V and 4 bases from J, with 7 bases between. The CDR3 has 14 residues. The CDR3 region is CASSLVYGNEKLFF. CDR3 bases: TGTGCCAGCAGCTTAGTCTACGGTAATGAAAAACTGTTTTTT.

CDR3 DNA sequence: TGTGCCAGCAGCCCGGGGACTAGCGGGAGGTATAAGGCCGAGCAGTACTTC. It specifies CASSPGTSGRYKAEQYF. The chain has TRBV9 and TRBJ2-7; TRBD2 aligns across 15 bases. The germline CDR1 and CDR2 sequences are SGDLS and YYNGEE. The CDR3 contains 17 residues. Trimming cost V 4 bases and J 6 bases; bases outside gene matches: 11.

The chain is built from TRBV5-1 and TRBJ2-2, with a tentative D call TRBD2 (5 bases). The CDR3 loop spans 16 amino acids. CDR1 SGHRS and CDR2 YFSETQ come from the germline V gene. V lost 0 bases and J lost 4, with 13 bases in between. The CDR3: CASSLGADAGTGELFF. The CDR3 DNA is TGCGCCAGCAGCTTGGGGGCAGACGCGGGCACCGGGGAGCTGTTTTTT.

The chain carries TRBV4-2 and TRBJ2-1, with 9 positions matching TRBD2. V lost 0 bases and J lost 12; bases outside the gene matches: 9. The CDR3 has 15 amino acids. The germline V gene has CDR1 LGHNA and CDR2 YNFKEQ. The DNA for the CDR3 is TGTGCCAGCAGCCAAGAGTTAGTAGCGGGAGACGGGCAGTTCTTC. Translating it yields CASSQELVAGDGQFF.

The chain employs TRBV5-1 and TRBJ2-2; no reliable D call. CDR1 is SGHRS and CDR2 is YFSETQ in the germline V gene. Trimming took off 1 base at V and 2 bases at J, with 12 bases between the two ends. The CDR3 runs to 16 residues. CDR3 protein: CASSLFGQANTGELFF. The CDR3 nucleotides are TGCGCCAGCAGCTTGTTTGGTCAGGCTAACACCGGGGAGCTGTTTTTT.

This clone was recorded only once. The chain uses TRBV28 and TRBJ1-1; 9 bases map to TRBD1. The CDR3 has 15 amino acids. Germline V gives CDR1 MDHEN, CDR2 SYDVKM. The trim removed 5 bases at V and 4 bases at J, leaving 8 bases unmatched. The CDR3 protein is CASSPDRGKGTEAFF. CDR3 sequence (DNA): TGTGCCAGCAGTCCGGACAGGGGAAAAGGCACTGAAGCTTTCTTT.

This chain uses TRBV15 with TRBJ1-5; 10 nucleotides align to TRBD1. Per germline, CDR1 LNHNV and CDR2 YYDKDF (reference sequence). The V gene end was trimmed by 9 bases and the J gene end by 5 bases; junction bases not matched to a gene: 16. CDR3 length: 17 residues. In nucleotides, the CDR3 is TGTGCCACGCGATCTGGGACAGGGGCCCTCTTGGATCAGCCCCAGCATTTT. Translated, it gives CATRSGTGALLDQPQHF.

The chain couples TRBV19 to TRBJ1-2; D is undetermined. Deletions cut 4 bases from V and 8 bases from J, with 11 bases between. The CDR3 has 12 amino acids. Per germline, CDR1 LNHDA and CDR2 SQIVND (reference sequence). This chain's CDR3 is CASSTQASGYTF. CDR3 in DNA: TGTGCCAGTAGTACGCAGGCGTCGGGCTACACCTTC.

V and J are TRBV5-1 and TRBJ1-1, with 9 bases lining up with TRBD1. The junction had 9 bases not matched to a gene; V was cut back by 4 bases and J by 2 bases. Germline CDR1 reads SGHRS; CDR2 reads YFSETQ. The CDR3 extends over 16 amino acids. CDR3 bases: TGCGCCAGCAGCCCACAGGGGGCTAATGAAAACACTGAAGCTTTCTTT. Its protein is CASSPQGANENTEAFF.

This chain uses TRBV19 with TRBJ2-7, with 9 bases that match TRBD1. The CDR3 contains 13 residues. CDR1 and CDR2 (germline): LNHDA, SQIVND (reference sequence). V shed 4 bases, J shed 3 bases, and the junction held 1 base outside the gene matches. CDR3 amino acids: CASSKGQGYEQYF. The CDR3 DNA sequence: TGTGCCAGTAGTAAGGGACAGGGCTACGAGCAGTACTTC.

The chain combines TRBV21-1 with TRBJ2-7; no check of the table's D call, TRBD2, against the DNA was made. TRBV21-1 is classified as a pseudogene. This CDR3 has 16 residues. The CDR3 DNA reads as TGTGCCAGCAGCAAAGCGCGGCGGGGGCCATCCTACGAGCAGTACTTC. Its protein product is CASSKARRGPSYEQYF.

The chain combines TRBV28 with TRBJ2-7, with 7 bases fitting TRBD1. Germline V gives CDR1 MDHEN, CDR2 SYDVKM. V lost 7 bases, J lost 3 bases, and 9 bases stayed unmatched. This CDR3 region has 14 residues. In DNA, the CDR3 is TGTGCCAGCAACCCGGGACAGATATTCTACGAGCAGTACTTC. The encoded protein is CASNPGQIFYEQYF.

The chain links TRBV5-1 to TRBJ2-5, with 8 bases that match TRBD1. The CDR3 consists of 14 residues. V gave up 4 bases and J gave up 1 base; unmatched junction bases: 3. Germline V CDR1 and CDR2: SGHRS, YFSETQ. CDR3 bases: TGCGCCAGCAGCATGACAGGGGTCCAAGAGACCCAGTACTTC. It codes for CASSMTGVQETQYF.

The chain's CDR3 is CASRAGTSGLYEQYF. In DNA form, the CDR3 reads TGTGCCAGCAGGGCCGGGACTAGCGGATTATACGAGCAGTACTTC. J is TRBJ2-7 and V is TRBV2; 11 nucleotides line up with TRBD2. Germline assignment: CDR1 SNHLY and CDR2 FYNNEI. The V and J ends lost 6 bases and 4 bases, in that order; junction bases with no gene match: 8. This CDR3 comprises 15 residues.